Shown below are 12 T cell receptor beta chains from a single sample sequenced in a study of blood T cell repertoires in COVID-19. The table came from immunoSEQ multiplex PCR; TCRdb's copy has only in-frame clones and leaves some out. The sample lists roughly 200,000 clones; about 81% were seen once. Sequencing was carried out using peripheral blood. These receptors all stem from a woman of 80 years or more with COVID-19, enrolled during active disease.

The CDR3 DNA follows: TGTGCCAGCAGTTACTCTCGCTACGAGCAGTACTTC. Residues: CASSYSRYEQYF. The rearrangement links TRBV6-6 to TRBJ2-7; no clear D. The CDR3 has 12 residues. V lost 0 bases, J lost 3 bases, and 3 bases lay in between. CDR1 MNHNY and CDR2 SVGAGI come from the germline V gene (reference sequence).

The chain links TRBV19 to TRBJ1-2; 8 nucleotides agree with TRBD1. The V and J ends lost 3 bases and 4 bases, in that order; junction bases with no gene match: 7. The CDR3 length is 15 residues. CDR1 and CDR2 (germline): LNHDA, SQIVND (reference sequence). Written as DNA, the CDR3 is TGTGCCAGTAGTATCCCGGGACAGGCATCCTATGGCTACACCTTC. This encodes CASSIPGQASYGYTF.

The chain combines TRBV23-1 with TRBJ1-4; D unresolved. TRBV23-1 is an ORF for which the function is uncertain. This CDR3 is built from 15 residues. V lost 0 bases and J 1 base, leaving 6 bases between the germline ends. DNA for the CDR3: TGCGCCAGCAGTCAATCAACCGGAACTAATGAAAAACTGTTTTTT. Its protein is CASSQSTGTNEKLFF.

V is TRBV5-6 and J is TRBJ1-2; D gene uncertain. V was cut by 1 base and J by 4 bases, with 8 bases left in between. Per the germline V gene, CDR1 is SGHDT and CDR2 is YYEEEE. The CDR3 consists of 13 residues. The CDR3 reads CASSLRAGYGYTF. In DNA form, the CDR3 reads TGTGCCAGCAGCTTGCGGGCGGGCTATGGCTACACCTTC.

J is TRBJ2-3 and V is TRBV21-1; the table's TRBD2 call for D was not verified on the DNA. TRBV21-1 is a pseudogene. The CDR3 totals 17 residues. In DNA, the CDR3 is TGTGCCAGCAGCAAAGAAGTGAGGCCCATAAGCACAGATACGCAGTATTTT. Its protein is CASSKEVRPISTDTQYF.

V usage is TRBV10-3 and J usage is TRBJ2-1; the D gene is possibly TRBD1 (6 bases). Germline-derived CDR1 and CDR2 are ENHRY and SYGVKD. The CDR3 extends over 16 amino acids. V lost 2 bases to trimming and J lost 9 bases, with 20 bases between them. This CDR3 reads CAISESWGQGNFEQFF. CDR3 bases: TGTGCCATCAGTGAGAGTTGGGGGCAGGGTAATTTTGAGCAGTTCTTC.

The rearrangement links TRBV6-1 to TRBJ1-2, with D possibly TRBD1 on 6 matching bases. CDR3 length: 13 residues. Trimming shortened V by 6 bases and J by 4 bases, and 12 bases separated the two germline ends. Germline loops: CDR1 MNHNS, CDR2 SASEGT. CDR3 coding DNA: TGTGCCAGCAGCCCAGGGGCGGGCTATGGCTACACCTTC. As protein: CASSPGAGYGYTF.

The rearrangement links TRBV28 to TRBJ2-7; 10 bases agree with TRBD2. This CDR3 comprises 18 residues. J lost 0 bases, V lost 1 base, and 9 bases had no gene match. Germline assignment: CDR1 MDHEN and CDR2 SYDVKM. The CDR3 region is CASSLYGTSVLSSYEQYF. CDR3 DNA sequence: TGTGCCAGCAGTTTATATGGGACTAGCGTCCTCAGCTCCTACGAGCAGTACTTC.

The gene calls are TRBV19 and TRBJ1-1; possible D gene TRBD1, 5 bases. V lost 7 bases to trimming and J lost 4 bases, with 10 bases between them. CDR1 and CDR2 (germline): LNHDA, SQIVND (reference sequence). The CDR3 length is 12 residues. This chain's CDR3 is CASTRRGTEAFF. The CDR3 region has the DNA TGTGCCAGTACCCGTAGGGGCACTGAAGCTTTCTTT.

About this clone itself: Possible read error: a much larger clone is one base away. The CDR3 sequence is CASSFLYEQYF. The DNA for the CDR3 is TGTGCCAGCAGTTTCCTCTACGAGCAGTACTTC. This chain joins TRBV28 and TRBJ2-7; D gene uncertain. The V gene lost 3 bases and the J gene lost 3 bases, with 3 bases spanning the gap. The CDR3 runs to 11 residues. CDR1 is MDHEN and CDR2 is SYDVKM in the germline V gene.

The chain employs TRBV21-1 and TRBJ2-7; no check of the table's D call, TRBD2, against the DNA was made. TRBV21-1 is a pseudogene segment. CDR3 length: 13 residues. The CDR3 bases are TGTGCCAGCAGCAAAGTCGGGAACTACGAGCAGTACTTC. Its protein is CASSKVGNYEQYF.

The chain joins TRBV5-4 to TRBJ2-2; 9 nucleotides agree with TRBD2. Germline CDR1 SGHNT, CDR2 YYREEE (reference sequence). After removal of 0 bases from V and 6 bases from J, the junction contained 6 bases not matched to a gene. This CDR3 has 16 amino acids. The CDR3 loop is CASSLDLAGQAGELFF. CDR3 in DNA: TGTGCCAGCAGCTTGGATCTAGCGGGGCAGGCCGGGGAGCTGTTTTTT.